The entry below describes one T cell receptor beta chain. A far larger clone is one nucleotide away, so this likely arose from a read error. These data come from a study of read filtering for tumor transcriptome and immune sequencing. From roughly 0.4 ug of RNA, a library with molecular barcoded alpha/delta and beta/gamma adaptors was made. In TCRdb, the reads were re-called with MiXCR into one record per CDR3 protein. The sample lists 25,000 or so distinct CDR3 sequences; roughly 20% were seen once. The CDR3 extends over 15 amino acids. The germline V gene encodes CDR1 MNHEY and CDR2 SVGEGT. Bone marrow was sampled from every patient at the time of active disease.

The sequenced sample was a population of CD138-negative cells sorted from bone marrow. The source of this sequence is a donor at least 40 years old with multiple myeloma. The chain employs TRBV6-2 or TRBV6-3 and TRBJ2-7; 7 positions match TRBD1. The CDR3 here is CASSYASGGPYERYF. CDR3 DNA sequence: TGTGCCAGCAGTTACGCGTCAGGGGGTCCCTACGAGCGGTACTTC.